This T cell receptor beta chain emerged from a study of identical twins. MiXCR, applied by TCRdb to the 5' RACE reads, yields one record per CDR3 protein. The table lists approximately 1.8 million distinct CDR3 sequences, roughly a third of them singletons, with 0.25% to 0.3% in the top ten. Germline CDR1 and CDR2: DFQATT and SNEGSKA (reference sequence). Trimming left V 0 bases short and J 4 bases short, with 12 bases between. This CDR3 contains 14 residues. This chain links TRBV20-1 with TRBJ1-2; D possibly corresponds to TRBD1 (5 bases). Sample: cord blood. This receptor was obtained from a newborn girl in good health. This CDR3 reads CSARDLQVLYGYTF. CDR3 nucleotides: TGCAGTGCTAGAGATCTACAGGTTCTCTATGGCTACACCTTC.